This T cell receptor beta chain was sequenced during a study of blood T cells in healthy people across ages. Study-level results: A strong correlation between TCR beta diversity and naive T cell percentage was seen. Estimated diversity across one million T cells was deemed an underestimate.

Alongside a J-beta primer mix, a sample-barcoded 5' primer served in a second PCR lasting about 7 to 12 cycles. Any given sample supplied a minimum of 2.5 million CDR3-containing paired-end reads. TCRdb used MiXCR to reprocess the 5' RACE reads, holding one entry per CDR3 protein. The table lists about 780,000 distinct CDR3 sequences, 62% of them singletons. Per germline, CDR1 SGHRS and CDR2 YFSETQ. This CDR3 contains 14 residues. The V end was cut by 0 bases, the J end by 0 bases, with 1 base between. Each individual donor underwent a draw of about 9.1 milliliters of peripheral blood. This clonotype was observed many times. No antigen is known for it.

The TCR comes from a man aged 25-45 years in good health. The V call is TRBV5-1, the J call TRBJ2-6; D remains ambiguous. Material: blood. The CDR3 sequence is CASSLASGANVLTF. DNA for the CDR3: TGCGCCAGCAGCTTGGCCTCTGGGGCCAACGTCCTGACTTTC.